What follows describes a single T cell receptor (beta chain). The data are from a study of blood T cell repertoires in COVID-19. Across the study: Acute-phase and convalescent COVID-19 samples originated in the United States, Italy and Spain. The cDNA or gDNA used as material had been derived from T cells, B-cell-depleted T cells, or PBMCs.

Two negative PCRs, clearance, or symptom resolution had been documented for recovered Cohort 3 donors. Trimming removed 3 bases from V and 6 bases from J, with 9 bases in between. CDR1 is SGHTA and CDR2 is FQGNSA in the germline V gene. The CDR3 consists of 13 residues. Per the authors' pipeline: Nucleated cell number was recorded as an estimate derived from reference gene primer amplification. Measured with immunoSEQ multiplex PCR; TCRdb has only the in-frame clones, and not every one. V, J and clone size are taken as reported in that table, and D and trimming were inferred from the DNA itself. The data show 150,000 to 250,000 clones, approximately 86% seen once.

Specimen: PBMCs or T cells enriched from blood (not recorded which). This rearrangement joins TRBV7-2 to TRBJ1-5; weak D call: TRBD1 (5 bases). The sequence was obtained from a woman in her twenties or thirties who had recovered from COVID-19. The CDR3 loop is CASSFRVGQPQHF. The CDR3 nucleotides read TGTGCCAGCAGCTTCAGGGTAGGTCAGCCCCAGCATTTT.